The clone carrying this T cell receptor (beta chain) was counted once. These data are taken from a study of human versus mouse CDR3 diversity and MHC coevolution. Across the whole study: Reported immunoSEQ sensitivity was one in 200,000 T cells, with reduced amplification bias. Samples had between roughly 5.5 x 10^6 and 1.6 x 10^7 valid reads.

The CDR3 runs 13 residues. Germline values: CDR1 SGHTA, CDR2 FQGTGA. The V and J ends lost 1 base and 5 bases respectively, with 8 bases between them. Method: immunoSEQ multiplex PCR; TCRdb's copy keeps in-frame clones and lacks some. This table has tens of thousands of clones, over 85% appearing once. Sorting isolated naive CD4 T cells lacking CD45RO and expressing CD62L. Material for sequencing was naive CD4+ T cells from blood. Subset here: CD45RO-negative CD62L-positive naive CD4 T cells. The chain couples TRBV7-3 to TRBJ1-1; D unclear. This TCR was sampled from a person between 25 and 75 years old in good health. The CDR3 DNA reads TGTGCCAGCAGCTTAAGCCGGGATACTGAAGCTTTCTTT. Encoded protein: CASSLSRDTEAFF.